A single sample is the source of the 20 T cell receptor beta chains below, sequenced in a study of blood T cell repertoires in COVID-19. Assay used: immunoSEQ multiplex PCR; TCRdb lists only in-frame clones, some missing. The repertoire has approximately 66,000 clones, 86% of them found once; the top ten carry just under 7%. The sequenced sample consisted of peripheral blood. These TCRs come from a man aged 45-60 years with active COVID-19.

The chain's CDR3 is CASSLSSSPAGKLFF. CDR3 nucleotide sequence: TGTGCCAGCAGTTTATCATCGTCCCCGGCGGGAAAACTGTTTTTT. The V and J genes are TRBV28 and TRBJ1-4; D gene uncertain. Trimming shortened V by 1 base and J by 10 bases, and 16 bases separated the two germline ends. The germline CDR1 and CDR2 sequences are MDHEN and SYDVKM. This CDR3 has 15 residues.

This clone showed up just a few times. Other DNA sequences in this sample translate to the same CDR3. This rearrangement joins TRBV10-3 to TRBJ2-7; the D gene is possibly TRBD2 (5 bases). The CDR3 loop spans 13 amino acids. The V gene's germline CDR1 is ENHRY and CDR2 SYGVKD. Trimming shortened V by 2 bases and J by 5 bases, and 10 bases separated the two germline ends. DNA for the CDR3: TGTGCCATCAGTGAGCGGGGTCAGGACGAGCAGTACTTC. It translates to CAISERGQDEQYF.

This clone was observed a single time. The rearrangement links TRBV10-3 to TRBJ1-1; the match to TRBD1 covers 7 bases. The germline CDR1 and CDR2 sequences are ENHRY and SYGVKD. Trimming removed 5 bases from V and 8 bases from J; junction bases left unmatched: 5. The CDR3 extends over 12 amino acids. CDR3 in DNA: TGTGCCATCAGTCAGACAGGGACCGAAGCTTTCTTT. Amino acid sequence: CAISQTGTEAFF.

This clone has a single count. The chain has TRBV24-1 and TRBJ2-1; 11 bases match TRBD2. Losses at the gene ends were 3 bases for V and 0 bases for J; bases not matched to a gene: 6. Per germline, CDR1 KGHDR and CDR2 SFDVKD. The CDR3 has 18 residues. The CDR3 loop reads CATSDTGTSGTSYNEQFF. The CDR3 bases are TGTGCCACCAGTGATACCGGGACTAGCGGAACCTCCTACAATGAGCAGTTCTTC.

In its sample, this clone was seen a few times. The chain is built from TRBV5-4 and TRBJ1-1, with 7 bases lining up with TRBD1. CDR3 length: 15 amino acids. Trimming cost V 4 bases and J 0 bases; bases outside gene matches: 6. The V gene's germline CDR1 is SGHNT and CDR2 YYREEE (reference sequence). The DNA for the CDR3 is TGTGCCAGCAGCGGCGGGGACAGTTTGAACACTGAAGCTTTCTTT. Its protein is CASSGGDSLNTEAFF.

This rearrangement joins TRBV5-4 to TRBJ1-2; TRBD1 matches 8 bases. The CDR3 loop spans 16 amino acids. Germline trimming cut 4 bases from V and 7 bases from J; bases unmatched to any gene: 15. Germline V gene lookup returns CDR1 SGHNT and CDR2 YYREEE (reference sequence). The CDR3 sequence: CASSQYSAQGVGGYTF. In DNA form, the CDR3 reads TGTGCCAGCAGCCAGTATTCGGCACAGGGGGTGGGTGGCTACACCTTC.

This clone is deemed medium-sized. The gene calls are TRBV4-1 and TRBJ2-1; 11 positions match TRBD2. Germline V gene data show CDR1 as MGHRA and CDR2 as YSYEKL. This CDR3 comprises 18 residues. The junction had 8 bases not matched to a gene; V was cut back by 0 bases and J by 4 bases. The CDR3 here is CASSQDPLAGGLYNEQFF. The CDR3 bases are TGCGCCAGCAGCCAAGATCCCCTAGCGGGGGGACTATACAATGAGCAGTTCTTC.

The V call is TRBV6-6, the J call TRBJ1-6; perhaps TRBD1 as D (5 bases). Per germline, CDR1 MNHNY and CDR2 SVGAGI (reference sequence). V lost 5 bases and J lost 0, with 11 bases in between. This CDR3 contains 16 residues. CDR3 in amino acids: CASSHGGVSYNSPLHF. Written as DNA, the CDR3 is TGTGCCAGCAGTCACGGAGGGGTCTCCTATAATTCACCCCTCCACTTT.

The chain combines TRBV5-5 with TRBJ1-5; D is undetermined. Trimming shortened V by 1 base and J by 2 bases, and 16 bases separated the two germline ends. Germline CDR1 is SGHKS and CDR2 is YYEKEE (reference sequence). This CDR3 region has 17 residues. The CDR3 region is CASSLRGLEGGNQPQHF. DNA for the CDR3: TGTGCCAGCAGCTTGCGAGGACTCGAAGGTGGCAATCAGCCCCAGCATTTT. The variable domain in full, with the rest retrieved from reference TRBV5-5 and TRBJ1-5, is DAGVTQSPTHLIKTRGQQVTLRCSPISGHKSVSWYQQVLGQGPQFIFQYYEKEERGRGNFPDRFSARQFPNYSSELNVNALLLGDSALYLCASSLRGLEGGNQPQHFGDGTRLSIL.

The CDR3 sequence: CASSVGTADTGELFF. Here the CDR3 DNA reads TGTGCCAGCAGCGTAGGGACAGCGGACACCGGGGAGCTGTTTTTT. The chain joins TRBV9 to TRBJ2-2, with D perhaps TRBD1 (6 bases). CDR1 SGDLS and CDR2 YYNGEE come from the germline V gene. This CDR3 has 15 residues. Trimming took 0 bases from V and 3 from J, leaving 9 bases between them.

This CDR3 reads CASKLLAPYNEQFF. In DNA, the CDR3 is TGCGCCAGCAAATTACTAGCGCCATACAATGAGCAGTTCTTC. The V gene is TRBV5-1, the J gene TRBJ2-1; 7 nucleotides agree with TRBD2. J gave up 4 bases and V 6 bases, and 7 bases lay outside the gene matches. There are 14 residues in the CDR3. The germline V gene has CDR1 SGHRS and CDR2 YFSETQ.

V usage is TRBV6-2 or TRBV6-3 and J usage is TRBJ1-5, with TRBD1 identical over 12 bases. CDR1 MNHEY and CDR2 SVGEGT come from the germline V gene. The CDR3 totals 15 residues. The J segment lost 6 bases and the V segment lost 5 bases, leaving 5 bases of the junction unmatched. The CDR3 loop is CASSTGTGGGQPQHF. CDR3 DNA sequence: TGTGCCAGCAGTACCGGGACAGGGGGCGGTCAGCCCCAGCATTTT.

This chain joins TRBV5-1 and TRBJ1-3, with D unresolved. The germline V gene encodes CDR1 SGHRS and CDR2 YFSETQ. The CDR3 contains 13 residues. Trimming shortened V by 2 bases and J by 4 bases, and 7 bases separated the two germline ends. CDR3 loop: CASSFPGGNTIYF. As DNA, the CDR3 is TGCGCCAGCAGCTTCCCAGGAGGAAACACCATATATTTT.

This clone was recorded only once. The chain joins TRBV2 to TRBJ1-2; no clear D gene. Between the trimmed V and J ends, which lost 4 bases and 8 bases, there was a span of 14 bases. Germline loops: CDR1 SNHLY, CDR2 FYNNEI. CDR3 length: 13 residues. The DNA for the CDR3 is TGTGCCAGCAGTGCCGACACTAGGAGCGGCTACACCTTC. Translation: CASSADTRSGYTF.

The J gene is TRBJ2-3, the V gene TRBV11-2; TRBD2 agrees at 11 bases. The CDR3 contains 15 residues. V shed 5 bases, J shed 3 bases, and the junction held 4 bases outside the gene matches. Germline V lookup: CDR1 SGHAT, CDR2 FQNNGV. CDR3 loop: CASSPRLAGTDTQYF. CDR3 DNA sequence: TGTGCCAGCAGCCCAAGACTAGCGGGGACAGATACGCAGTATTTT.

This clone was found a few times. The V and J genes are TRBV2 and TRBJ2-7; D unresolved. Per the germline V gene, CDR1 is SNHLY and CDR2 is FYNNEI. Trimming took off 1 base at V and 2 bases at J, with 12 bases between the two ends. CDR3 size: 15 residues. Written as DNA, the CDR3 is TGTGCCAGCAGTGAAGAGATGCACTTAACCTACGAGCAGTACGTC. This codes for CASSEEMHLTYEQYV.

This clone was counted once. The chain combines TRBV5-8 with TRBJ1-2; D remains unclear. Germline CDR1 is SGHTS and CDR2 is YDEGEE. V gave up 1 base and J gave up 1 base, with 5 bases separating them. The CDR3 has 13 amino acids. The DNA of the CDR3 is TGTGCCAGCAGCTTGCTCAGTAACTATGGCTACACCTTC. This sequence encodes CASSLLSNYGYTF. The variable domain in full, completed from reference TRBV5-8 and TRBJ1-2, reads EAGVTQSPTHLIKTRGQQATLRCSPISGHTSVYWYQQALGLGLQFLLWYDEGEERNRGNFPPRFSGRQFPNYSSELNVNALELEDSALYLCASSLLSNYGYTFGSGTRLTVV.

This chain connects TRBV4-1 to TRBJ2-1, with D tentatively TRBD1 (5 bases). The CDR3 is 14 amino acids. CDR1 MGHRA and CDR2 YSYEKL come from the germline V gene. V lost 5 bases and J lost 8, with 16 bases in between. This CDR3 reads CASSVGEGPDEQFF. For the CDR3, the DNA is TGCGCCAGCAGCGTAGGGGAAGGGCCCGATGAGCAGTTCTTC.

The CDR3 coding sequence is TGTGCCAGCAGCTCCCTACCTGGTGCGCCCCTCCACTTT. It specifies CASSSLPGAPLHF. This chain links TRBV7-9 with TRBJ1-6; D remains ambiguous. With 4 bases removed from V and 13 bases from J, the gap between germline ends came to 14 bases. The CDR3 consists of 13 residues. CDR1 SEHNR and CDR2 FQNEAQ come from the germline V gene (reference sequence).

This sequence joins TRBV7-9 and TRBJ2-3; 10 bases agree with TRBD1. Germline V gives CDR1 SEHNR, CDR2 FQNEAQ (reference sequence). The CDR3 loop spans 16 amino acids. Trimming removed 5 bases from V and 4 bases from J; junction bases left unmatched: 9. Here the CDR3 DNA reads TGTGCCAGCAGCGACCCCGGGACAGGGGAAGCAGATACGCAGTATTTT. It is translated as CASSDPGTGEADTQYF.